Listed here are 30 T cell receptor beta chains from one sample, sequenced in a study of OX40 agonist ivuxolimab in advanced cancers. The table came from immunoSEQ multiplex PCR; TCRdb's copy has only in-frame clones and leaves some out. The sample lists tens of thousands of clones, approximately 80% occurring once. The sample consisted of CD4+ or CD8+ T cells sorted from blood, taken in a trial of the OX40 agonist ivuxolimab. The receptors stem from an adult with an advanced solid tumor such as melanoma, head and neck, liver or kidney cancer.

This clone was observed a single time. The rearrangement links TRBV30 to TRBJ1-6; TRBD1 matches at 7 bases. The CDR3 length is 16 residues. J gave up 0 bases and V 4 bases, and 6 bases lay outside the gene matches. The germline gives CDR1 GTSNPN, CDR2 SVGIG (reference sequence). The CDR3 sequence: CAWTLDRSSYNSPLHF. The CDR3 region has the DNA TGTGCCTGGACCCTGGACAGGAGCTCCTATAATTCACCCCTCCACTTT.

The V call is TRBV4-1, the J call TRBJ1-2, with TRBD1 matching over 7 bases. The CDR3 has 14 residues. Germline CDR1 and CDR2: MGHRA and YSYEKL. V lost 2 bases to trimming and J lost 2 bases; unmatched junction nucleotides: 2. For the CDR3, the DNA is TGCGCCAGCAGCCAACTACAGGGGAACTATGGCTACACCTTC. This translates into CASSQLQGNYGYTF.

This chain joins TRBV5-1 and TRBJ1-3; 9 bases agree with TRBD1. The CDR3 covers 15 residues. Germline CDR1 SGHRS, CDR2 YFSETQ. V lost 3 bases to trimming and J lost 1 base; unmatched junction nucleotides: 2. The CDR3 DNA follows: TGCGCCAGCAGCTCAGGGACAGGGTCTGGAAACACCATATATTTT. Translated, it gives CASSSGTGSGNTIYF. The full variable domain, with the rest looked up from reference TRBV5-1 and TRBJ1-3, is KAGVTQTPRYLIKTRGQQVTLSCSPISGHRSVSWYQQTPGQGLQFLFEYFSETQRNKGNFPGRFSGRQFSNSRSEMNVSTLELGDSALYLCASSSGTGSGNTIYFGEGSWLTVV.

This sequence joins TRBV11-2 and TRBJ2-7; D gene uncertain. Germline V gene sequence: CDR1 SGHAT, CDR2 FQNNGV. The CDR3 runs to 14 residues. The ends were cut back, 0 bases at V and 5 bases at J, with 11 bases in the middle. This CDR3 reads CASSLDMLMDEQYF. For the CDR3, the DNA is TGTGCCAGCAGCTTAGATATGTTAATGGACGAGCAGTACTTC. The full variable domain, completed using reference TRBV11-2 and TRBJ2-7, is EAGVAQSPRYKIIEKRQSVAFWCNPISGHATLYWYQQILGQGPKLLIQFQNNGVVDDSQLPKDRFSAERLKGVDSTLKIQPAKLEDSAVYLCASSLDMLMDEQYFGPGTRLTVT.

The gene calls are TRBV4-1 and TRBJ2-7; the D gene is possibly TRBD1 (5 bases). CDR1 and CDR2 (germline): MGHRA, YSYEKL. CDR3 length: 16 residues. The V end was cut by 5 bases, the J end by 2 bases, with 19 bases between. The CDR3 DNA reads TGCGCCAGCAGCTATCCAGGGTTCTCTAAGACCTACGAGCAGTACTTC. Translating it yields CASSYPGFSKTYEQYF.

The V gene is TRBV6-6, the J gene TRBJ2-7; 8 bases are shared with TRBD2. This CDR3 region has 14 residues. In germline, CDR1 is MNHNY, CDR2 SVGAGI (reference sequence). The V and J ends lost 2 bases and 6 bases, in that order; junction bases with no gene match: 6. The CDR3 protein is CASSYRIAGSEQYF. CDR3 in DNA: TGTGCCAGCAGTTACCGAATAGCGGGAAGCGAGCAGTACTTC.

This chain connects TRBV5-1 to TRBJ2-7; 8 nucleotides line up with TRBD2. The germline V gene encodes CDR1 SGHRS and CDR2 YFSETQ. The trim removed 0 bases at V and 4 bases at J, leaving 12 bases unmatched. CDR3 length equals 17 residues. This CDR3 is CASSLGIGRAWEYEQYF. The CDR3, as DNA: TGCGCCAGCAGCTTGGGTATCGGGAGGGCCTGGGAATACGAGCAGTACTTC.

The sample holds one count of this clone. This rearrangement joins TRBV5-4 to TRBJ2-1, with 7 bases fitting TRBD2. The length of the CDR3 is 13 residues. Germline CDR1 and CDR2: SGHNT and YYREEE (reference sequence). Trimming took 0 bases from V and 8 from J; bases not matched to a gene: 2. For the CDR3, the DNA is TGTGCCAGCAGCTTGGGACTAGCCTATGAGCAGTTCTTC. It specifies CASSLGLAYEQFF.

V and J are TRBV2 and TRBJ1-6; 7 bases agree with TRBD1. After removal of 6 bases from V and 5 bases from J, the junction contained 7 bases not matched to a gene. The CDR3 consists of 15 residues. Germline V gene data show CDR1 as SNHLY and CDR2 as FYNNEI. CDR3 bases: TGTGCCAGCAGCGTACGACAGGGAAATAATTCACCCCTCCACTTT. Translating gives CASSVRQGNNSPLHF.

The table lists this clone with a few counts. CDR3 bases: TGTGCCAGCACCCAAACCCCCGTGGGGACAGAGTCCTACGAGCAGTACTTC. Amino acid sequence: CASTQTPVGTESYEQYF. This rearrangement joins TRBV2 to TRBJ2-7, with 7 bases lining up with TRBD1. Per germline, CDR1 SNHLY and CDR2 FYNNEI. The CDR3 runs 17 residues. V was clipped by 7 bases and J by 1 base; unmatched bases: 16.

The chain recombines TRBV7-2 with TRBJ2-3, with TRBD2 matching 7 bases. This CDR3 is 17 amino acids long. Germline values: CDR1 SGHTA, CDR2 FQGNSA. The V gene end was trimmed by 1 base and the J gene end by 1 base; junction bases not matched to a gene: 8. CDR3 protein: CASSLVVRGGGTDTQYF. The CDR3 coding sequence is TGTGCCAGCAGCTTAGTGGTCCGGGGAGGGGGCACAGATACGCAGTATTTT.

CDR3 sequence (DNA): TGTGCCAGCAGTTATGATACCCCCTACAATGAGCAGTTCTTC. Residues: CASSYDTPYNEQFF. The chain carries TRBV25-1 and TRBJ2-1, with D unclear. Germline CDR1 and CDR2: MGHDK and SYGVNS. The CDR3 totals 14 residues. V lost 5 bases, J lost 2 bases, and 10 bases lay in between.

There are a few counts of this clone. This chain uses TRBV7-2 with TRBJ1-2; 9 bases agree with TRBD1. Per germline, CDR1 SGHTA and CDR2 FQGNSA. The ends lost 5 bases at V and 5 bases at J; junction bases unmatched: 3. The CDR3 contains 13 residues. Written as DNA, the CDR3 is TGTGCCAGCAGCCCTGGACAGGGGTATGGCTACACCTTC. This translates into CASSPGQGYGYTF.

J is TRBJ2-1 and V is TRBV7-2; D is uncertain. Looked up from germline, CDR1 is SGHTA and CDR2 is FQGNSA. V was trimmed by 5 bases and J by 9 bases, leaving 14 bases between them. CDR3 size: 13 residues. In DNA, the CDR3 is TGTGCCAGCAGCGTTTCTTCTCGCGGTGAGCAGTTCTTC. Its translation: CASSVSSRGEQFF.

The chain recombines TRBV6-5 with TRBJ2-3; tentative D call: TRBD1 (6 bases). CDR1 MNHEY and CDR2 SVGAGI come from the germline V gene. Trimming removed 2 bases at V and 4 bases at J, with 16 bases between. The CDR3 consists of 16 residues. The CDR3 protein is CASSYQRKGGADTQYF. CDR3 nucleotides: TGTGCCAGCAGTTACCAAAGAAAAGGGGGAGCAGATACGCAGTATTTT.

The rearrangement links TRBV29-1 to TRBJ2-7; 12 bases are a match to TRBD1. This CDR3 contains 16 residues. Unmatched junction bases numbered 6, after V lost 1 base and J lost 2 bases. Germline CDR1 SQVTM, CDR2 ANQGSEA. CDR3 amino acids: CSVEGLRDRGPYEQYF. The DNA for the CDR3 is TGCAGCGTTGAAGGGTTACGGGACAGGGGGCCCTACGAGCAGTACTTC.

This clone came up once. CDR3 coding DNA: TGTGCCAGCAGCAAAGAGTTAGCTAGCGGGAGAAATGAGCAGTTCTTC. Protein product: CASSKELASGRNEQFF. V and J are TRBV21-1 and TRBJ2-1; the table assigns TRBD2, which was not confirmed against the DNA. TRBV21-1 is an annotated pseudogene. The CDR3 consists of 16 residues.

The J gene is TRBJ2-3, the V gene TRBV7-6, with a tentative D call TRBD2 (5 bases). The CDR3 is 16 amino acids. The V gene lost 0 bases and the J gene lost 1 base, with 11 bases spanning the gap. Germline CDR1 and CDR2: SGHVS and FNYEAQ. DNA of the CDR3: TGTGCCAGCAGCTTAGCGGAGGCTGCCGGCACAGATACGCAGTATTTT. Translated: CASSLAEAAGTDTQYF.

V and J are TRBV5-4 and TRBJ2-1, with 8 bases fitting TRBD2. Trimming at V came to 4 bases and at J to 0 bases, leaving 3 bases not matched to a gene. This CDR3 has 15 amino acids. From germline, CDR1 is SGHNT and CDR2 YYREEE (reference sequence). The CDR3 nucleotides read TGTGCCAGCAGCCTAACTAGCGGCTCCTACAATGAGCAGTTCTTC. Its translation: CASSLTSGSYNEQFF. The variable domain in full, with the rest retrieved from reference TRBV5-4 and TRBJ2-1, is ETGVTQSPTHLIKTRGQQVTLRCSSQSGHNTVSWYQQALGQGPQFIFQYYREEENGRGNFPPRFSGLQFPNYSSELNVNALELDDSALYLCASSLTSGSYNEQFFGPGTRLTVL.

This clone was seen once. The CDR3 coding sequence is TGTGCCAGCAGTTTTCAGACTAGCGGGAGCACCGGGGAGCTGTTTTTT. Protein sequence: CASSFQTSGSTGELFF. V is TRBV27 and J is TRBJ2-2; 12 bases match TRBD2. CDR1 and CDR2 (germline): MNHEY, SMNVEV (reference sequence). CDR3 length: 16 residues. The V gene end was trimmed by 3 bases and the J gene end by 4 bases; junction bases not matched to a gene: 3.

The rearrangement links TRBV4-1 to TRBJ1-2; 10 bases are shared with TRBD1. Germline CDR1 reads MGHRA; CDR2 reads YSYEKL. This CDR3 comprises 15 residues. The ends lost 1 base at V and 3 bases at J; junction bases unmatched: 2. DNA for the CDR3: TGCGCCAGCAGCCAAGGGGGGACAGGGGACTATGGCTACACCTTC. Its protein is CASSQGGTGDYGYTF.

The sample holds a few counts of this clone. The CDR3 is CASSPLRGVGGNTIYF. Written as DNA, the CDR3 is TGTGCCAGCAGCCCTCTTAGGGGGGTAGGGGGAAACACCATATATTTT. This sequence joins TRBV7-9 and TRBJ1-3, with TRBD1 as a possible D gene (6 bases). The V and J ends lost 5 bases and 4 bases respectively, with 18 bases between them. This CDR3 spans 16 amino acids. Germline V gene data show CDR1 as SEHNR and CDR2 as FQNEAQ (reference sequence). Variable domain in full (rest from reference TRBV7-9 and TRBJ1-3): DTGVSQNPRHKITKRGQNVTFRCDPISEHNRLYWYRQTLGQGPEFLTYFQNEAQLEKSRLLSDRFSAERPKGSFSTLEIQRTEQGDSAMYLCASSPLRGVGGNTIYFGEGSWLTVV.

This clone was recorded once. The rearrangement joins TRBV9 to TRBJ2-7; D remains ambiguous. Between the trimmed V and J ends, which lost 0 bases and 3 bases, there was a span of 10 bases. Germline CDR1 and CDR2: SGDLS and YYNGEE. This CDR3 has 14 residues. The CDR3 nucleotides are TGTGCCAGCAGCGTAGAGGGTGGTGGCTACGAGCAGTACTTC. This sequence encodes CASSVEGGGYEQYF.

V gene TRBV7-7 combines with J gene TRBJ2-5; D is uncertain. With 4 bases removed from V and 1 base from J, the gap between germline ends came to 7 bases. Per the germline V gene, CDR1 is SSHAT and CDR2 is FNYEAQ (reference sequence). The CDR3 consists of 13 residues. CDR3 residues: CASSSIGQETQYF. As DNA, the CDR3 is TGTGCCAGCAGCTCGATAGGCCAAGAGACCCAGTACTTC.

The rearrangement uses TRBV4-1 and TRBJ1-2, with a tentative D call TRBD1 (5 bases). Trimming pared 0 bases from V and 8 bases from J, leaving 13 bases between. This CDR3 has 14 amino acids. CDR1 MGHRA and CDR2 YSYEKL come from the germline V gene. The CDR3 reads CASSQDPRGRGYTF. Written as DNA, the CDR3 is TGCGCCAGCAGCCAAGATCCGAGGGGCAGAGGCTACACCTTC.

The chain couples TRBV11-3 to TRBJ2-2, with D hard to call. CDR1 is SGHNT and CDR2 is YENEEA in the germline V gene. This CDR3 has 14 residues. V was trimmed by 1 base and J by 5 bases, leaving 8 bases between them. CDR3: CASSLVSWTGELFF. Here the CDR3 DNA reads TGTGCCAGCAGCTTAGTGTCGTGGACCGGGGAGCTGTTTTTT.

J is TRBJ2-7 and V is TRBV27; 7 bases are shared with TRBD1. Germline V lookup: CDR1 MNHEY, CDR2 SMNVEV (reference sequence). The CDR3 totals 13 residues. Trimming took 4 bases from V and 4 from J; bases not matched to a gene: 4. The CDR3 sequence is CASSSYRGYEQYF. CDR3 nucleotides: TGTGCCAGCAGTTCGTACAGGGGTTACGAGCAGTACTTC.

The chain recombines TRBV10-2 with TRBJ2-2; D is uncertain. Trimming stripped 4 bases from V and 6 bases from J, with 3 bases between. CDR3 length equals 11 residues. Germline lookup yields CDR1 WSHSY and CDR2 SAAADI. In nucleotides, the CDR3 is TGCGCCAGCAGTGTACCCGGGGAGCTGTTTTTT. Translation: CASSVPGELFF.

This clone is categorized as medium-sized. This chain links TRBV27 with TRBJ2-2, with TRBD1 as a possible D gene (6 bases). CDR3 length: 14 residues. Germline V lookup: CDR1 MNHEY, CDR2 SMNVEV (reference sequence). The V and J ends lost 8 bases and 6 bases respectively, with 16 bases between them. CDR3 protein: CASGKTGLAGELFF. Here the CDR3 DNA reads TGTGCCAGCGGAAAGACAGGTCTCGCCGGGGAGCTGTTTTTT.

This sequence joins TRBV5-5 and TRBJ1-1; D is possibly TRBD1 (5 bases). V was pared by 2 bases and J by 1 base, with 6 bases between. The V gene's germline CDR1 is SGHKS and CDR2 YYEKEE (reference sequence). This CDR3 has 13 amino acids. CDR3 coding DNA: TGTGCCAGCAGCTTAAGGGGGAACACTGAAGCTTTCTTT. Translated: CASSLRGNTEAFF.